One T cell receptor beta chain is described in this entry. The antigen it recognizes is unknown. Base-call qualities are not available, and no considerably larger clone is one nucleotide away. Using the deep immunoSEQ assay, TCR CDR3 regions were amplified from genomic DNA by multiplex PCR. Extracted genomic DNA from each cell subset was spread evenly across all wells of several immunoSEQ 96-well plates, with each plate serving as a replicate. For sorted subsets, about 0.2 ug genomic DNA, equal to tens of thousands of T cell genomes, was loaded into each replicate PCR. The purified libraries were quantified using a Qubit 3.0 fluorometer, sized with a Bioanalyzer 2100, and then quantified again using the KAPA Library Quantification kit. A separate single-read 150-cycle Illumina NextSeq 550 flow cell was used to sequence each immunoSEQ 96-well plate. The paper's processing steps were these. Because the immunoSEQ output held only junctional sequences and lacked quality scores, the filtering could not match the filtering applied to full-length reads. To assign V/J genes and CDR3, sequences were annotated using PyIR, a Python wrapper for IgBLAST v1.9, with IMGT germline references. Reads were filtered out if the reads had weak V/J assignments (E-value above 1e-6), no CDR3, stop codons, out-of-frame junctions, or ambiguous translated residues. V3J clonotypes were defined by identical inferred V gene, J gene, and CDR3 amino acid sequence. Percentage overlap between repertoires was computed as shared unique clonotypes divided by the size of the smaller repertoire. Three approaches were used to assess repertoire richness: RTK rarefaction, the Chao1 estimator, and Recon v2.1 estimates of unobserved clonotypes. Generation probabilities for all TCRbeta clonotypes obtained by the gDNA method from several donors were computed using OLGA. TCRdb provides this immuneACCESS table in a form limited to in-frame rearrangements. Some clones are lacking; in checked studies, under half of them reflect an unresolved V gene, and why the rest are absent is not known. V, J and clone size were drawn from that table, and D and trimming were deduced from the DNA. The sample data list 2 million to 3 million clones, and 93% of these were observed just once. About 0.39% of the sample comes from the top ten.

This entry comes from a study of shared clonotypes between healthy human individuals (dated by TCRdb to between 2020 and 2021). Notes on the research overall: Two women and a few men aged 18 to 49 years were included in the cohort. For each donor, three plates each were used for CD4 naive and CD4 memory, two plates were used for CD8 naive, and one plate was used for CD8 memory. To estimate repertoire size and how much clonotypes are shared between individuals, the study performed deep sequencing of blood TCR repertoires from roughly five healthy adults. Different laboratories and diverse techniques were used to prepare libraries and sequence TCR repertoires, to increase sequencing depth and limit assay-specific biases. Each donor's leukapheresis produced roughly between roughly 0.9 and 9 billion PBMCs. What the study reported, not specific to this receptor: The small number of donors limited the genetic and exposure-history diversity represented. Even with the large sequencing depth, rarefaction of the sorted-subset datasets indicated that sequencing was incomplete. Clonotypes shared by all four sorted-subset donors showed higher generation probabilities than non-shared clonotypes. Naive subsets generally had larger estimated clonotype richness than memory subsets. Sharing across a few donors was observed for about 5% of naive CD4, over 3% of naive CD8, over 2% of memory CD4, and about 0.4% of memory CD8 clonotypes. Only blood was sampled, and tissue TCR repertoires likely differ from those in blood. Pairwise subsampling led to the expectation that sequencing depth would affect the degree of clonotype sharing among donors.

For this chain, trimming is 4 bases at the V end and 3 bases at the J end, and the number of junction bases without a gene match is 3. From cysteine to phenylalanine, the CDR3 is 13 amino acids long. The only DNA kept is the CDR3, 39 bases in frame from the first base. From a lookup of the germline V gene, CDR1 and CDR2 are SGHDN and FVKESK. The donors were healthy, HIV-negative adults who had no recently reported acute infections or vaccinations. All donors were Caucasian adults living in Nashville, Tennessee, USA. CD4+ T cells were enriched through magnetic negative selection, after which naive cells were positively selected on CD45RA and the remaining negative fraction served as the memory subset. Blood was obtained by leukapheresis, after which PBMCs were separated by Ficoll-Histopaque density gradient centrifugation and cryopreserved in liquid nitrogen vapor phase. Analytical flow cytometry was used to check the purity and quantity of every magnetically sorted T cell population. From each sorted fraction, genomic DNA was isolated and quantified by UV absorbance on a Nanodrop 2000c.

The receptor was derived from a man aged 18 to 29 in good health. Some clones in this sample may be carry-over from other donors' samples. The rearranged segments are TRBV14 and TRBJ2-7; TRBD1 lines up with 7 middle nucleotides. What was sequenced was naive CD4+ T cells from PBMCs. This specimen's cell subset or site label, per the study, means: CD45RA+ positively selected. The CDR3 amino acid sequence is: CASSRGQVYEQYF. In nucleotides, the sequence is TGTGCCAGCAGCCGTGGACAGGTCTACGAGCAGTACTTC.